This TCR beta chain was recovered during a study of T cell responses to AZD1222 COVID-19 vaccine. Germline CDR1 and CDR2: MNHNS and SASEGT. The V and J ends lost 2 bases and 3 bases, in that order; junction bases with no gene match: 4. This CDR3 region has 15 residues. This table comes from immunoSEQ multiplex PCR, and its TCRdb copy is limited to in-frame clones, with some not included. Among approximately 110,000 clones listed, more than 70% were seen once. The receptor comes from an adult in good health. The material was peripheral blood, obtained on day 0 of AZD1222 vaccination. J is TRBJ2-5 and V is TRBV6-1; 9 nucleotides line up with TRBD2. The CDR3 bases are TGTGCCAGCAGTGAACTTTCTAGCGGGAAAGAGACCCAGTACTTC. It encodes CASSELSSGKETQYF.